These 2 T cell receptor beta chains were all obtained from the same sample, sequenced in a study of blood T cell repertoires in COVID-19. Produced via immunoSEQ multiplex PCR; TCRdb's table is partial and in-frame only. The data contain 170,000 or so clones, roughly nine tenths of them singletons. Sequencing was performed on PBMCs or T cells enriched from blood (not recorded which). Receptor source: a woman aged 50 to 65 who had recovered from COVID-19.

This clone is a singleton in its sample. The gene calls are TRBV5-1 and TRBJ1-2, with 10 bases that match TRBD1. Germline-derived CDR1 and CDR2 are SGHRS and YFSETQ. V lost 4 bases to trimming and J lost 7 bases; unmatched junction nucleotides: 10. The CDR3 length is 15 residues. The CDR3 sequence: CASSTEGQGLSGYTF. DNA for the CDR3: TGCGCCAGCAGCACCGAGGGACAGGGGCTCTCTGGCTACACCTTC.

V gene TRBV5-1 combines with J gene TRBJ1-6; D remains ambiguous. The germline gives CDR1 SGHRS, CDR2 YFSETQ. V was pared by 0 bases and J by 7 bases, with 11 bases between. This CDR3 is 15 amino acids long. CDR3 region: CASSLVSVANSPLHF. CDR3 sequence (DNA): TGCGCCAGCAGCTTGGTATCGGTAGCCAATTCACCCCTCCACTTT. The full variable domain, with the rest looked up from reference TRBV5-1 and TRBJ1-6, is KAGVTQTPRYLIKTRGQQVTLSCSPISGHRSVSWYQQTPGQGLQFLFEYFSETQRNKGNFPGRFSGRQFSNSRSEMNVSTLELGDSALYLCASSLVSVANSPLHFGNGTRLTVT.